Listed here are 25 T cell receptor beta chains from one sample, sequenced in a study of T-cell memory formation after mild COVID-19 (dated by TCRdb to the early 2020s). Libraries were prepared through 5' RACE. Sequencing relied on an Illumina NovaSeq 6000. TCRdb ran its own pipeline on the public reads, namely fastp trimming at Q25 and MiXCR clone calling, and kept in-frame beta chains. Every distinct CDR3 protein forms one entry, paired with its most common genes and DNA. The sample table records 150,000 to 200,000 distinct CDR3 sequences; 11% of these occur just once. Approximately 3.4% of the sample lies in the top ten. Sequencing was done on a sample of PBMCs or a T cell subset sorted from them (not recorded which). The origin of the receptors is a man between 18 and 29 years old who had mild COVID-19 (a few samples of this study predate the infection). The sample titles of this study are shuffled in the database, so cell type and time point are left out; the donor was told from shared clones.

This clonotype was detected a few times. The chain combines TRBV20-1 with TRBJ1-4; D gene uncertain. Trimming took off 3 bases at V and 2 bases at J, with 7 bases between the two ends. The germline gives CDR1 DFQATT, CDR2 SNEGSKA (reference sequence). The CDR3 length is 13 residues. The chain's CDR3 is CSASSPTNEKLFF. The CDR3 coding sequence is TGCAGTGCTAGTTCCCCCACTAATGAAAAACTGTTTTTT.

The rearrangement uses TRBV5-8 and TRBJ2-3; maybe TRBD2 (6 bases). CDR3 length: 16 amino acids. Germline CDR1 is SGHTS and CDR2 is YDEGEE. The V end lost 2 bases, the J end lost 0 bases, and 13 bases lay between the germline ends. CDR3 bases: TGTGCCAGCAGCTTAGGGGACTGGCCAAGCACAGATACGCAGTATTTT. It encodes CASSLGDWPSTDTQYF.

J is TRBJ2-5 and V is TRBV29-1, with D possibly matching TRBD2 (6 bases). V was cut by 7 bases and J by 0 bases, with 9 bases left in between. The CDR3 consists of 12 residues. Germline-derived CDR1 and CDR2 are SQVTM and ANQGSEA. CDR3 nucleotides: TGCAGCGGGAGGGTTAACCAAGAGACCCAGTACTTC. Its translation is CSGRVNQETQYF.

Only a few counts were recorded for this clonotype. This chain joins TRBV27 and TRBJ2-7; D gene ambiguous. Germline V gives CDR1 MNHEY, CDR2 SMNVEV (reference sequence). The CDR3 extends over 13 amino acids. V gave up 4 bases and J gave up 0 bases, with 7 bases separating them. The CDR3 coding sequence is TGTGCCAGCAGTTCTCCGAGCTCCTACGAGCAGTACGTC. Protein sequence: CASSSPSSYEQYV.

This clonotype was seen only a few times. The CDR3 nucleotides read TGTGCCAGCTCGCCCTCGACAGGGCGTAATCAGCCCCAGCATTTT. Protein sequence: CASSPSTGRNQPQHF. This sequence joins TRBV18 and TRBJ1-5; 7 bases are a match to TRBD1. The CDR3 is 15 amino acids. Germline CDR1 is KGHSH and CDR2 is LQKENI. V lost 6 bases to trimming and J lost 4 bases; unmatched junction nucleotides: 9. Full variable domain (missing parts from reference TRBV18 and TRBJ1-5): NAGVMQNPRHLVRRRGQEARLRCSPMKGHSHVYWYRQLPEEGLKFMVYLQKENIIDESGMPKERFSAEFPKEGPSILRIQQVVRGDSAAYFCASSPSTGRNQPQHFGDGTRLSIL.

The chain has TRBV5-4 and TRBJ2-2, with D perhaps TRBD1 (6 bases). The V gene lost 3 bases and the J gene lost 5 bases, with 11 bases spanning the gap. Per germline, CDR1 SGHNT and CDR2 YYREEE (reference sequence). This CDR3 has 14 amino acids. The CDR3 bases are TGTGCCAGCAGCTACATACAGGGAACCGGGGAGCTGTTTTTT. This translates into CASSYIQGTGELFF.

The chain couples TRBV9 to TRBJ2-1; D gene unclear. CDR1 is SGDLS and CDR2 is YYNGEE in the germline V gene. The CDR3 has 14 residues. V lost 3 bases and J lost 6, with 13 bases in between. The CDR3 bases are TGTGCCAGCAGCGGTGCTGATTTATCCAATGAGCAGTTCTTC. Translated, it gives CASSGADLSNEQFF.

There are many counts of this clonotype. The chain uses TRBV12-3 or TRBV12-4 and TRBJ2-1, with a possible D match to TRBD2 (7 bases). The CDR3 runs 13 residues. The V gene lost 3 bases and the J gene lost 7 bases, with 10 bases spanning the gap. CDR3 nucleotides: TGTGCCAGCAGTTTGCGGGGGCTGAATGAGCAGTTCTTC. As protein: CASSLRGLNEQFF.

The chain has TRBV11-2 and TRBJ2-3, with 7 nucleotides matching TRBD1. The CDR3 has 16 residues. J lost 2 bases, V lost 1 base, and 6 bases had no gene match. Germline CDR1 is SGHAT and CDR2 is FQNNGV. For the CDR3, the DNA is TGTGCCAGCAGCTTAGGCCTCACAGGGGACACAGATACGCAGTATTTT. Translating gives CASSLGLTGDTDTQYF. Based on the CDR3 plus reference TRBV11-2 and TRBJ2-3, the full variable domain is EAGVAQSPRYKIIEKRQSVAFWCNPISGHATLYWYQQILGQGPKLLIQFQNNGVVDDSQLPKDRFSAERLKGVDSTLKIQPAKLEDSAVYLCASSLGLTGDTDTQYFGPGTRLTVL.

This clonotype was observed at least ten times. The rearrangement links TRBV20-1 to TRBJ2-7; D not resolved. This CDR3 has 12 amino acids. Germline V gene sequence: CDR1 DFQATT, CDR2 SNEGSKA (reference sequence). V lost 3 bases, J lost 2 bases, and 8 bases lay in between. CDR3 residues: CSARVGPYEQYF. The CDR3 DNA is TGCAGTGCTAGGGTAGGTCCCTACGAGCAGTACTTC.

This clonotype was detected ten times or more. The rearrangement links TRBV7-8 to TRBJ2-1; the D call may be TRBD1 or TRBD2 (5 bases each). CDR3 size: 14 residues. CDR1 is SGHVS and CDR2 is FQNEAQ in the germline V gene. V was shortened by 5 bases and J by 10 bases, with 18 bases between the two germline ends. The CDR3, as DNA: TGTGCCAGCAGCCCAGAGGGGACCTCCCTAGAGCAGTTCTTC. This codes for CASSPEGTSLEQFF.

This clonotype was seen a few times. This chain links TRBV28 with TRBJ1-6; 12 bases fit TRBD1. J gave up 7 bases and V 7 bases, and 11 bases lay outside the gene matches. The germline gives CDR1 MDHEN, CDR2 SYDVKM. This CDR3 is 17 amino acids long. Here the CDR3 DNA reads TGTGCCAGCAACTCGCTGGGGACAGGGGGCGAAAATTCACCCCTCCACTTT. This encodes CASNSLGTGGENSPLHF.

DNA for the CDR3: TGTGCCAGCAGCGCCGGGACAGGACCTACTGGCTACACCTTC. Protein product: CASSAGTGPTGYTF. The chain has TRBV7-9 and TRBJ1-2, with 8 bases fitting TRBD1. This CDR3 has 14 amino acids. Germline V gene sequence: CDR1 SEHNR, CDR2 FQNEAQ (reference sequence). After removal of 5 bases from V and 7 bases from J, the junction contained 9 bases not matched to a gene.

The rearrangement uses TRBV7-2 and TRBJ2-3; TRBD2 matches at 8 bases. The CDR3 covers 16 residues. In germline, CDR1 is SGHTA, CDR2 FQGNSA. The V segment lost 7 bases and the J segment 6 bases; nucleotides outside the gene matches: 15. The CDR3 protein is CASKKRGLPLMDTQYF. The DNA of the CDR3 is TGTGCCAGCAAGAAGCGGGGGCTCCCCCTCATGGATACGCAGTATTTT. The whole variable domain, filled in from reference TRBV7-2 and TRBJ2-3, reads GAGVSQSPSNKVTEKGKDVELRCDPISGHTALYWYRQSLGQGLEFLIYFQGNSAPDKSGLPSDRFSAERTGGSVSTLTIQRTQQEDSAVYLCASKKRGLPLMDTQYFGPGTRLTVL.

This chain joins TRBV19 and TRBJ2-2; TRBD1 matches 7 bases. V lost 7 bases and J lost 7; bases outside the gene matches: 9. The CDR3 length is 14 residues. CDR1 is LNHDA and CDR2 is SQIVND in the germline V gene (reference sequence). The CDR3 DNA reads as TGTGCCAGTATTTCCCACAGGGGAGACGGGGAGCTGTTTTTT. It translates to CASISHRGDGELFF. Combining the CDR3 with reference TRBV19 and TRBJ2-2 gives the whole variable domain DGGITQSPKYLFRKEGQNVTLSCEQNLNHDAMYWYRQDPGQGLRLIYYSQIVNDFQKGDIAEGYSVSREKKESFPLTVTSAQKNPTAFYLCASISHRGDGELFFGEGSRLTVL.

V and J are TRBV9 and TRBJ1-2; D not resolved. CDR1 SGDLS and CDR2 YYNGEE come from the germline V gene. The CDR3 totals 14 residues. V lost 1 base to trimming and J lost 3 bases, with 10 bases between them. The CDR3 sequence is CASSVLGGDYGYTF. The CDR3 nucleotides read TGTGCCAGCAGCGTATTAGGAGGTGACTATGGCTACACCTTC.

The genes are TRBV19 and TRBJ1-5; D is unresolved. The CDR3 loop spans 15 amino acids. V was clipped by 3 bases and J by 4 bases, with 13 bases between them. Germline CDR1 reads LNHDA; CDR2 reads SQIVND (reference sequence). The CDR3 here is CASSIQPLPNQPQHF. The CDR3 DNA reads as TGTGCCAGTAGTATCCAACCCCTCCCGAATCAGCCCCAGCATTTT.

The gene calls are TRBV4-3 and TRBJ2-3, with no clear D. The germline CDR1 and CDR2 sequences are LGHNA and YSLEER. The length of the CDR3 is 18 residues. The V gene lost 2 bases and the J gene lost 4 bases, with 22 bases spanning the gap. CDR3 DNA sequence: TGCGCCAGCAGCCAAAATCTTCGGGCCCCCGAGGTCCCAGATACGCAGTATTTT. This sequence encodes CASSQNLRAPEVPDTQYF.

The chain links TRBV3-1 to TRBJ2-4; possibly TRBD1 for D (5 bases). V lost 0 bases, J lost 5 bases, and 8 bases lay in between. CDR3 length: 14 residues. Germline V gene lookup returns CDR1 LGHDT and CDR2 YNNKEL (reference sequence). The CDR3: CASSQEGLQNIQYF. The CDR3 DNA is TGTGCCAGCAGCCAAGAGGGGCTACAAAACATTCAGTACTTC.

A few counts support this clonotype. The chain couples TRBV20-1 to TRBJ2-3, with 8 bases identical to TRBD2. Trimming removed 6 bases from V and 6 bases from J; junction bases left unmatched: 14. The germline CDR1 and CDR2 sequences are DFQATT and SNEGSKA (reference sequence). This CDR3 has 15 amino acids. Here the CDR3 DNA reads TGCAGTGCACCGAGGGGGACTAGGGATGGGGATACGCAGTATTTT. This translates into CSAPRGTRDGDTQYF.

The V call is TRBV7-8, the J call TRBJ1-1, with TRBD1 matching over 8 bases. CDR1 is SGHVS and CDR2 is FQNEAQ in the germline V gene. This CDR3 has 15 amino acids. V shed 1 base, J shed 6 bases, and the junction held 7 bases outside the gene matches. CDR3 coding DNA: TGTGCCAGCAGCTTAGTGTCGCAGGGGGCCTCTGAAGCTTTCTTT. Protein product: CASSLVSQGASEAFF.

This clonotype was seen only a few times. The rearrangement joins TRBV4-2 to TRBJ2-1, with 10 bases that match TRBD2. The CDR3 spans 17 residues. Germline loops: CDR1 LGHNA, CDR2 YNFKEQ. J lost 10 bases, V lost 0 bases, and 12 bases had no gene match. The CDR3 here is CASSQDVGAGGPGEQFF. Here the CDR3 DNA reads TGTGCCAGCAGCCAAGACGTGGGAGCGGGGGGGCCCGGAGAGCAGTTCTTC.

This clonotype was seen more than once but under ten times. The rearrangement uses TRBV5-1 and TRBJ2-1; D not resolved. Germline V gene sequence: CDR1 SGHRS, CDR2 YFSETQ. CDR3 size: 13 residues. V lost 7 bases, J lost 6 bases, and 14 bases lay in between. The CDR3 nucleotides are TGCGCCAGCCACGATCCCCCCAGCAATGAGCAGTTCTTC. Its translation is CASHDPPSNEQFF.

This chain uses TRBV12-5 with TRBJ2-5; tentatively, D is TRBD2 (5 bases). V was clipped by 0 bases and J by 7 bases, with 9 bases between them. In germline, CDR1 is LGHNT, CDR2 FRNRAP. The CDR3 has 13 amino acids. The CDR3 loop reads CASGLVRGGTQYF. CDR3 nucleotides: TGTGCTAGTGGTTTGGTTCGAGGAGGGACCCAGTACTTC.

This clonotype was picked up a small number of times. The chain recombines TRBV10-3 with TRBJ2-3; D is unresolved. Per germline, CDR1 ENHRY and CDR2 SYGVKD. This CDR3 has 14 amino acids. Trimming stripped 6 bases from V and 6 bases from J, with 16 bases between. The CDR3 region is CAIRKGTNGDTQYF. The CDR3 DNA follows: TGTGCCATCAGGAAGGGAACCAACGGGGATACGCAGTATTTT.